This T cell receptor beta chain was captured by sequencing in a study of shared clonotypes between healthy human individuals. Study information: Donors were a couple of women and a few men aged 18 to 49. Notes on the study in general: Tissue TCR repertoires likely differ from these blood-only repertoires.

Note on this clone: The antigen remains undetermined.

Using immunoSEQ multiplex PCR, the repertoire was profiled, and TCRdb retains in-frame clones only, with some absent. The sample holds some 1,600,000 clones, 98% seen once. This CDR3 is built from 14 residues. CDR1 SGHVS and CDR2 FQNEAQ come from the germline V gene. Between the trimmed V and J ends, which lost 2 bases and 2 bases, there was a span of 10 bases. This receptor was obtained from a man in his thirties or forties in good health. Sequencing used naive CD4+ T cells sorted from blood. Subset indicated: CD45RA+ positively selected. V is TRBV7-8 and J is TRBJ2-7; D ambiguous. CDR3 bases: TGTGCCAGCAGCTTAAGAGTTAGGACCTACGAGCAGTACTTC. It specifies CASSLRVRTYEQYF.